A single sample is the source of the 25 T cell receptor beta chains below, sequenced in a study of blood T cell repertoires in COVID-19. Some clones are missing from TCRdb's copy, which holds only in-frame ones; the method was immunoSEQ multiplex PCR. The sample yields 250,000 to 300,000 clones, 70% to 90% seen once. The sequencing sample was made of PBMCs or T cells enriched from blood (not recorded which). These receptors came from a woman between 50 and 59 years old who had recovered from COVID-19.

The rearrangement links TRBV29-1 to TRBJ1-5; 8 bases are shared with TRBD1. With V trimmed by 6 bases and J by 8 bases, 12 bases remained unmatched. CDR1 is SQVTM, CDR2 ANQGSEA, per germline. CDR3 length equals 14 residues. The CDR3 DNA sequence: TGCAGCGTCCGTCTTGGACAGGGACGTGAGCCCCAGCATTTT. Its protein is CSVRLGQGREPQHF.

This chain uses TRBV5-1 with TRBJ1-4; D ambiguous. Germline V CDR1 and CDR2: SGHRS, YFSETQ. The germline V and J ends were trimmed by 4 bases and 10 bases, with 20 bases remaining between them. CDR3 length equals 15 residues. The CDR3 region has the DNA TGCGCCAGCAGCAAGGAGGTCGGGAGGGATGGAAAACTGTTTTTT. Amino acid sequence: CASSKEVGRDGKLFF.

Notes on this clone: Other DNA variants within this sample encode the same CDR3. The genes are TRBV19 and TRBJ1-1; no firm D call. This CDR3 region has 13 residues. CDR1 and CDR2 from the germline V gene are LNHDA and SQIVND (reference sequence). Trimming stripped 2 bases from V and 2 bases from J, with 6 bases between. The CDR3 nucleotides are TGTGCCAGTAGTATACGAGTAAACACTGAAGCTTTCTTT. Translated, it gives CASSIRVNTEAFF.

The chain carries TRBV28 and TRBJ2-7; tentatively, D is TRBD2 (6 bases). The CDR3 loop spans 14 amino acids. The V gene lost 0 bases and the J gene lost 0 bases, with 6 bases spanning the gap. Germline CDR1 reads MDHEN; CDR2 reads SYDVKM. The CDR3 protein is CASSLWTSSYEQYF. CDR3 DNA sequence: TGTGCCAGCAGTTTATGGACTAGCTCCTACGAGCAGTACTTC.

This clone appeared a few times. The J gene is TRBJ2-3, the V gene TRBV3-1 (or the pseudogene TRBV3-2); D gene uncertain. CDR1 and CDR2 from the germline V gene are LGHDT and YNNKEL (reference sequence). With 5 bases removed from V and 8 bases from J, the gap between germline ends came to 11 bases. The CDR3 runs to 12 residues. CDR3: CASSAGSSTQYF. In DNA, the CDR3 is TGTGCCAGCAGCGCCGGGTCAAGTACGCAGTATTTT.

The chain uses TRBV5-1 and TRBJ2-1, with TRBD2 matching over 10 bases. The CDR3 runs 15 residues. With 4 bases clipped from V and 6 bases from J, the junction kept 7 bases outside the gene matches. Germline V gene lookup returns CDR1 SGHRS and CDR2 YFSETQ. CDR3 coding DNA: TGCGCCAGCAGCAGTCAGGGACTAGCGACCAATGAGCAGTTCTTC. Protein product: CASSSQGLATNEQFF.

The V call is TRBV2, the J call TRBJ1-5; no reliable D call. V lost 6 bases and J 3 bases, leaving 12 bases between the germline ends. The CDR3 spans 14 residues. CDR1 is SNHLY and CDR2 is FYNNEI in the germline V gene. CDR3 DNA: TGTGCCAGCAGGCTAGACCGTTACAATCAGCCCCAGCATTTT. Its protein product is CASRLDRYNQPQHF. Looking up the rest from reference TRBV2 and TRBJ1-5 gives the full variable domain: EPEVTQTPSHQVTQMGQEVILRCVPISNHLYFYWYRQILGQKVEFLVSFYNNEISEKSEIFDDQFSVERPDGSNFTLKIRSTKLEDSAMYFCASRLDRYNQPQHFGDGTRLSIL.

This sequence joins TRBV10-1 and TRBJ2-4; 8 nucleotides line up with TRBD1. CDR1 and CDR2 (germline): WNHNN, SYGVQD (reference sequence). The CDR3 length is 13 residues. With V trimmed by 2 bases and J by 8 bases, 2 bases remained unmatched. Here the CDR3 reads CASSEEQGDIQYF. In DNA form, the CDR3 reads TGCGCCAGCAGTGAGGAACAGGGGGACATTCAGTACTTC.

About this clone itself: The junction and the germline gene differ at one end; a read error may be behind it. The V and J genes are TRBV3-1 (or the pseudogene TRBV3-2) and TRBJ2-5, with D perhaps TRBD2 (5 bases). CDR1 is LGHDT, CDR2 YNNKEL, per germline (reference sequence). The CDR3 runs to 12 residues. CDR3 in DNA: TGTGCCAGCAGCCAAGTAGGAAGCGGTGGGAACTTC. Amino acids: CASSQVGSGGNF.

The rearrangement links TRBV5-4 to TRBJ2-1, with D perhaps TRBD1 (5 bases). There are 15 residues in the CDR3. Trimming left V 2 bases short and J 2 bases short, with 11 bases between. Germline V gene data show CDR1 as SGHNT and CDR2 as YYREEE (reference sequence). CDR3 amino acids: CASSFPPGPYNEQFF. The CDR3 nucleotides are TGTGCCAGCAGCTTTCCCCCAGGGCCCTACAATGAGCAGTTCTTC.

The chain is built from TRBV24-1 and TRBJ2-5; TRBD2 might be the D (6 bases). The ends were cut back, 5 bases at V and 4 bases at J, with 16 bases in the middle. Germline V gives CDR1 KGHDR, CDR2 SFDVKD. The CDR3 is made up of 15 amino acids. CDR3 DNA sequence: TGTGCCACCAGTGTACGTGAGGGAGGAGGAGAGACCCAGTACTTC. As protein: CATSVREGGGETQYF.

The chain is built from TRBV15 and TRBJ2-1; D may be TRBD2 (6 bases). The V end was cut by 1 base, the J end by 8 bases, with 15 bases between. This CDR3 spans 15 amino acids. Germline lookup yields CDR1 LNHNV and CDR2 YYDKDF (reference sequence). The CDR3 loop is CATSRAPRSGYEQFF. For the CDR3, the DNA is TGTGCCACCAGCAGAGCTCCCCGTAGCGGCTATGAGCAGTTCTTC.

This clone was seen only a few times. The rearrangement uses TRBV11-2 and TRBJ1-1, with a weak D call TRBD1 (6 bases). CDR1 is SGHAT, CDR2 FQNNGV, per germline. The V gene lost 5 bases and the J gene lost 6 bases, with 13 bases spanning the gap. This CDR3 comprises 13 residues. In DNA form, the CDR3 reads TGTGCCAGCAGCGCCAGGGGTACGGCTGAAGCTTTCTTT. Its protein is CASSARGTAEAFF.

Turning to this clone: Other DNA sequences within the sample encode an identical CDR3. The chain employs TRBV5-5 and TRBJ2-3; 13 bases align to TRBD2. The length of the CDR3 is 15 residues. Germline V gene data show CDR1 as SGHKS and CDR2 as YYEKEE (reference sequence). Germline trimming cut 3 bases from V and 4 bases from J; bases unmatched to any gene: 2. CDR3 bases: TGTGCCAGCAGCTGGGGACTAGCGGGGTCAGATACGCAGTATTTT. Its protein product is CASSWGLAGSDTQYF.

This chain joins TRBV29-1 and TRBJ1-2, with 7 bases lining up with TRBD1. CDR1 and CDR2 (germline): SQVTM, ANQGSEA. The CDR3 consists of 12 residues. The V segment lost 6 bases and the J segment 2 bases; nucleotides outside the gene matches: 3. CDR3 region: CSVAQGNYGYTF. The CDR3 nucleotides are TGCAGCGTGGCACAGGGGAACTATGGCTACACCTTC.

This clone was recorded only once. The chain is built from TRBV19 and TRBJ2-6, with D possibly being TRBD1 (6 bases). V was trimmed by 3 bases and J by 0 bases, leaving 12 bases between them. The CDR3 consists of 17 residues. Germline CDR1 reads LNHDA; CDR2 reads SQIVND (reference sequence). DNA for the CDR3: TGTGCCAGTAGTATGGAACAGGGCATCTCTGGGGCCAACGTCCTGACTTTC. Translation gives CASSMEQGISGANVLTF.

This clone was counted between two and nine times. V gene TRBV7-9 combines with J gene TRBJ2-7; the match to TRBD1 covers 12 bases. The CDR3 runs 16 residues. Germline V lookup: CDR1 SEHNR, CDR2 FQNEAQ (reference sequence). V trimming: 4 bases; J trimming: 0 bases; junction bases outside the gene matches: 4. The CDR3 DNA is TGTGCCAGCAGCTCTCCGGGACAGGGGGCCTCCTACGAGCAGTACTTC. The encoded protein is CASSSPGQGASYEQYF.

The chain is built from TRBV5-4 and TRBJ2-7; D remains ambiguous. Germline CDR1 SGHNT, CDR2 YYREEE (reference sequence). Trimming stripped 6 bases from V and 2 bases from J, with 6 bases between. The CDR3 consists of 11 residues. CDR3 bases: TGTGCCAGCACCCTTCCCTACGAGCAGTACTTC. Protein sequence: CASTLPYEQYF.

The rearrangement joins TRBV5-1 to TRBJ2-2; 16 bases align to TRBD2. V lost 4 bases to trimming and J lost 1 base; unmatched junction nucleotides: 7. CDR1 and CDR2 from the germline V gene are SGHRS and YFSETQ. CDR3 length equals 19 residues. CDR3 residues: CASSTGTSGRARNTGELFF. DNA of the CDR3: TGCGCCAGCAGCACCGGGACTAGCGGGAGGGCCAGGAACACCGGGGAGCTGTTTTTT.

The CDR3 nucleotides are TGTGCCAGCAGCTACAGGGGGATCTCCTACAATGAGCAGTTCTTC. Translation: CASSYRGISYNEQFF. The chain carries TRBV6-5 and TRBJ2-1; 8 bases fit TRBD1. Germline values: CDR1 MNHEY, CDR2 SVGAGI. With V trimmed by 6 bases and J by 0 bases, 4 bases remained unmatched. The CDR3 runs 15 residues.

The chain couples TRBV7-2 to TRBJ2-3; 9 bases match TRBD2. Germline loops: CDR1 SGHTA, CDR2 FQGNSA. V trimming: 1 base; J trimming: 4 bases; junction bases outside the gene matches: 9. The length of the CDR3 is 17 residues. CDR3 protein: CASSLGVAGGPSDTQYF. The CDR3 region has the DNA TGTGCCAGCAGCTTAGGAGTGGCGGGAGGGCCTTCAGATACGCAGTATTTT.

V usage is TRBV28 and J usage is TRBJ1-2; D unclear. V lost 3 bases and J lost 4, with 6 bases in between. The CDR3 contains 12 residues. Germline V gene data show CDR1 as MDHEN and CDR2 as SYDVKM. CDR3 nucleotides: TGTGCCAGCAGTTTCAGAACCTATGGCTACACCTTC. This translates into CASSFRTYGYTF.

This clone was recorded once. This chain links TRBV2 with TRBJ1-1; the D gene is possibly TRBD1 (5 bases). In germline, CDR1 is SNHLY, CDR2 FYNNEI. This CDR3 region has 14 residues. The ends were cut back, 5 bases at V and 4 bases at J, with 14 bases in the middle. CDR3 residues: CASSSTPGATEAFF. CDR3 nucleotide sequence: TGTGCCAGCAGTTCGACTCCTGGGGCCACTGAAGCTTTCTTT.

This clone appeared once. The sample has other DNA sequences that encode this CDR3 too. V and J are TRBV28 and TRBJ1-2; D might be TRBD1 (5 bases). With 1 base removed from V and 2 bases from J, the gap between germline ends came to 8 bases. The CDR3 has 14 amino acids. Germline lookup yields CDR1 MDHEN and CDR2 SYDVKM. The CDR3 bases are TGTGCCAGCAGTTTATCGGCAGGGAACTATGGCTACACCTTC. Translation gives CASSLSAGNYGYTF.

The V and J genes are TRBV9 and TRBJ1-2, with a tentative D call TRBD1 (5 bases). The V end was cut by 2 bases, the J end by 4 bases, with 12 bases between. The CDR3 runs 14 residues. CDR1 and CDR2 from the germline V gene are SGDLS and YYNGEE. The CDR3 spells CASSVGGRFYGYTF. Here the CDR3 DNA reads TGTGCCAGCAGCGTGGGGGGGAGGTTCTATGGCTACACCTTC.